These 5 T cell receptor beta chains originate from one sample sequenced in a study of OX40 agonist ivuxolimab in advanced cancers. Clones were read by immunoSEQ multiplex PCR, and TCRdb kept only the in-frame ones, dropping some. The data contain fewer than 50,000 clones, roughly nine tenths of them singletons. The sample in question was CD4+ or CD8+ T cells sorted from blood, obtained in a trial of the OX40 agonist ivuxolimab. Source of these receptors: an adult with an advanced solid tumor such as melanoma, head and neck, liver or kidney cancer.

V is TRBV7-6 and J is TRBJ2-7; 7 bases fit TRBD1. This CDR3 has 13 amino acids. V dropped 1 base and J dropped 6; count of bases not matched to a gene: 3. The germline CDR1 and CDR2 sequences are SGHVS and FNYEAQ. As DNA, the CDR3 is TGTGCCAGCAGCTTAGATAGGGGGCCCGAGCAGTACTTC. Its translation is CASSLDRGPEQYF. The whole variable domain, filled in from reference TRBV7-6 and TRBJ2-7, reads GAGVSQSPRYKVTKRGQDVALRCDPISGHVSLYWYRQALGQGPEFLTYFNYEAQQDKSGLPNDRFSAERPEGSISTLTIQRTEQRDSAMYRCASSLDRGPEQYFGPGTRLTVT.

The chain combines TRBV20-1 with TRBJ2-7, with 7 bases aligning to TRBD2. Trimming took 6 bases from V and 10 from J; bases not matched to a gene: 9. CDR1 is DFQATT, CDR2 SNEGSKA, per germline (reference sequence). The CDR3 extends over 11 amino acids. The DNA of the CDR3 is TGCAGTGCCTCAGTGGGGGACTACCAGTACTTC. Its translation: CSASVGDYQYF.

The chain recombines TRBV19 with TRBJ2-5; D might be TRBD2 (5 bases). V was shortened by 6 bases and J by 5 bases, with 22 bases between the two germline ends. This CDR3 has 16 residues. Germline CDR1 LNHDA, CDR2 SQIVND (reference sequence). The CDR3 region is CASRTPLAPGGETQYF. Written as DNA, the CDR3 is TGTGCCAGTAGAACCCCCCTCGCCCCGGGCGGGGAGACCCAGTACTTC.

V and J are TRBV7-8 and TRBJ2-5; no clear D gene. CDR1 and CDR2 (germline): SGHVS, FQNEAQ. The length of the CDR3 is 13 residues. Deletions cut 1 base from V and 4 bases from J, with 7 bases between. DNA for the CDR3: TGTGCCAGCAGCTTAGGGGTGAGAGAGACCCAGTACTTC. Its translation: CASSLGVRETQYF.

The rearrangement links TRBV10-1 to TRBJ2-3; the D call may be TRBD1 or TRBD2 (5 bases each). The CDR3 is 17 amino acids. Looked up from germline, CDR1 is WNHNN and CDR2 is SYGVQD (reference sequence). V was trimmed by 3 bases and J by 1 base, leaving 17 bases between them. The CDR3 protein is CASSDPQEARGTDTQYF. The CDR3 bases are TGCGCCAGCAGTGACCCACAGGAGGCAAGGGGCACAGATACGCAGTATTTT.